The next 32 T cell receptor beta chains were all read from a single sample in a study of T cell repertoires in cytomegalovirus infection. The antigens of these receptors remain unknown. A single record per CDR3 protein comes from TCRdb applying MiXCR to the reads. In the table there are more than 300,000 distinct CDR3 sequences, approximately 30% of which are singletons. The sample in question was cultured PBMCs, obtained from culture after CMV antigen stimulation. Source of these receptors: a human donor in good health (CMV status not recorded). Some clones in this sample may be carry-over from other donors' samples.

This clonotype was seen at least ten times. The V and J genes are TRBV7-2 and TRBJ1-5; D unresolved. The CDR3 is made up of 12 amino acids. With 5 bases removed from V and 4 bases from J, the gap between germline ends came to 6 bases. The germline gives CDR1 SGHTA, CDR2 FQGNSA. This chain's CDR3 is CASSPINQPQHF. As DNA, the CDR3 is TGTGCCAGCAGCCCAATAAATCAGCCCCAGCATTTT.

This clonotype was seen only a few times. DNA for the CDR3: TGTGCCAGCAGTTTAAGTGGACAGGTCCAAGAGACCCAGTACTTC. This codes for CASSLSGQVQETQYF. V and J are TRBV27 and TRBJ2-5; TRBD1 agrees at 7 bases. V trimming: 2 bases; J trimming: 1 base; junction bases outside the gene matches: 4. The CDR3 has 15 residues. Germline CDR1 and CDR2: MNHEY and SMNVEV (reference sequence).

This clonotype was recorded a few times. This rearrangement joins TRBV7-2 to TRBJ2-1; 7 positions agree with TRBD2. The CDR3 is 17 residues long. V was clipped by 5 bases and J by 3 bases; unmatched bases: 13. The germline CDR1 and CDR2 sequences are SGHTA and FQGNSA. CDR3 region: CASSRAGVPPLYNEQFF. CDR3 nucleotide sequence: TGTGCCAGCAGCCGGGCGGGAGTCCCCCCTCTCTACAATGAGCAGTTCTTC.

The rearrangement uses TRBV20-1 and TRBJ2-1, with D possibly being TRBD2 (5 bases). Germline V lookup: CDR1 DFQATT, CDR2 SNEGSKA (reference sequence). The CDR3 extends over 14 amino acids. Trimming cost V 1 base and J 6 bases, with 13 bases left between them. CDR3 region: CSARVASSGNEQFF. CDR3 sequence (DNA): TGCAGTGCTAGAGTGGCTAGCTCAGGCAATGAGCAGTTCTTC.

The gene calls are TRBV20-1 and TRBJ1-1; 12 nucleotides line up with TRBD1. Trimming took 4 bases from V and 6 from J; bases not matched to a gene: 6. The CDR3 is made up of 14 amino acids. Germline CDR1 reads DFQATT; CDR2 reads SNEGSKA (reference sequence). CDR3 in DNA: TGCAGTGCTATCCCCGGGACAGGGGGCCCTGAAGCTTTCTTT. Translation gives CSAIPGTGGPEAFF.

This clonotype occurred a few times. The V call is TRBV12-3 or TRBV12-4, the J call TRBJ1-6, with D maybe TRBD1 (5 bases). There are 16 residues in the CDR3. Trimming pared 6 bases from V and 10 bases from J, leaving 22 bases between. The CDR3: CASRKSGTLVYSPLHF. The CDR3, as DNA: TGTGCCAGCAGAAAATCCGGGACGCTAGTTTACTCACCCCTCCACTTT.

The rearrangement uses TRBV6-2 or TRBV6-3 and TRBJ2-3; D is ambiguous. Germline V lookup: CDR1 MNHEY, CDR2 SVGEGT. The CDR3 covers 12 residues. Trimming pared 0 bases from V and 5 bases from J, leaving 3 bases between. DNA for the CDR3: TGTGCCAGCAGTTACTCAAGAGATACGCAGTATTTT. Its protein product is CASSYSRDTQYF.

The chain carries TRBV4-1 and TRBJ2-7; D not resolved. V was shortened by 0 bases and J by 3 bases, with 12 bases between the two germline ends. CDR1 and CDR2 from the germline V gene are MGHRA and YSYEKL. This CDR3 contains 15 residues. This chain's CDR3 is CASSQEAAASYEQYF. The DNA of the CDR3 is TGCGCCAGCAGCCAAGAGGCGGCGGCAAGCTACGAGCAGTACTTC.

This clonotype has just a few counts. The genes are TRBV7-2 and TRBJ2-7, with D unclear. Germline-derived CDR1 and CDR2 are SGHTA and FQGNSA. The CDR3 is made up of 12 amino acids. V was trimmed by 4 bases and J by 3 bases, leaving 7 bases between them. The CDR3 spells CASSSADYEQYF. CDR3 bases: TGTGCCAGCAGCTCCGCGGACTACGAGCAGTACTTC.

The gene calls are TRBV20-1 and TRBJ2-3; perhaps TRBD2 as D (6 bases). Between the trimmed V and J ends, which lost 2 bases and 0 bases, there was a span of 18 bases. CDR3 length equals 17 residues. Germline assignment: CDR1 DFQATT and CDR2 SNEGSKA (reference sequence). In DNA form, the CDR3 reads TGCAGTGCTAGAACCCCTCAGACTAGTCCTAGCACAGATACGCAGTATTTT. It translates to CSARTPQTSPSTDTQYF.

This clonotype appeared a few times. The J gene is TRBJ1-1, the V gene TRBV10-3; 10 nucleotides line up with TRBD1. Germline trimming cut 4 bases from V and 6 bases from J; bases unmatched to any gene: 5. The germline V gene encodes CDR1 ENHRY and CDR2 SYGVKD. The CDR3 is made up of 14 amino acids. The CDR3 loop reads CAISGQGAYSEAFF. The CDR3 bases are TGTGCCATCAGTGGACAGGGGGCATACTCTGAAGCTTTCTTT.

This CDR3 reads CASSGTGGLGTEAFF. The CDR3 nucleotides are TGTGCCAGCAGCGGGACAGGGGGCCTTGGCACTGAAGCTTTCTTT. The rearrangement uses TRBV7-3 and TRBJ1-1, with 12 bases lining up with TRBD1. V was clipped by 5 bases and J by 4 bases; unmatched bases: 5. The CDR3 totals 15 residues. Germline assignment: CDR1 SGHTA and CDR2 FQGTGA. The full variable domain, with the rest looked up from reference TRBV7-3 and TRBJ1-1, is GAGVSQTPSNKVTEKGKYVELRCDPISGHTALYWYRQSLGQGPEFLIYFQGTGAADDSGLPNDRFFAVRPEGSVSTLKIQRTERGDSAVYLCASSGTGGLGTEAFFGQGTRLTVV.

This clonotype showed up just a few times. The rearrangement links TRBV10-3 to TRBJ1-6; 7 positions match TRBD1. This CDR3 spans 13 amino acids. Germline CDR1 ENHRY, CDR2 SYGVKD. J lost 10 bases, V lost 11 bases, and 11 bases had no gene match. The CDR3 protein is CAPQGGPDSPLHF. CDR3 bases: TGTGCCCCCCAGGGGGGGCCAGACTCACCCCTCCACTTT.

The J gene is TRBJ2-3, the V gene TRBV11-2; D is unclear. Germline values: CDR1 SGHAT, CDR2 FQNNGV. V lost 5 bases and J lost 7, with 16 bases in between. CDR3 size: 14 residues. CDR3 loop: CASSPPGLRNTQYF. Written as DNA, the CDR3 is TGTGCCAGCAGCCCCCCGGGCCTAAGGAATACGCAGTATTTT. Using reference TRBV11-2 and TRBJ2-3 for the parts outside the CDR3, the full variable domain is EAGVAQSPRYKIIEKRQSVAFWCNPISGHATLYWYQQILGQGPKLLIQFQNNGVVDDSQLPKDRFSAERLKGVDSTLKIQPAKLEDSAVYLCASSPPGLRNTQYFGPGTRLTVL.

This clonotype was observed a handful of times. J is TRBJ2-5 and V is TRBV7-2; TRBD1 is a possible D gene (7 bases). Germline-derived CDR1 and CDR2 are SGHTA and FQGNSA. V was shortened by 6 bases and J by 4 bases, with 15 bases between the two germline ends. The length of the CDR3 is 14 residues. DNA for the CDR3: TGTGCCAGCAGTCTCCGCCAGGGGGGAGAGACCCAGTACTTC. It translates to CASSLRQGGETQYF.

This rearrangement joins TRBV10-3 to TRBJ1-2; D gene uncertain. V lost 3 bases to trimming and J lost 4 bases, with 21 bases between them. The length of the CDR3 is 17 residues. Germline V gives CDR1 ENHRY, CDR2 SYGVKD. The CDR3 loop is CAISEIQTTGRSYGYTF. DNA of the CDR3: TGTGCCATCAGTGAAATTCAGACCACTGGCAGAAGCTATGGCTACACCTTC.

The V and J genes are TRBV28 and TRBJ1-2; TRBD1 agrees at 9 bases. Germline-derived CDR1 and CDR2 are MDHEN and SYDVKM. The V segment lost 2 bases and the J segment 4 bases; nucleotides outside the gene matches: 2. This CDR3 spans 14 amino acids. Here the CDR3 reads CASSLGGQGYGYTF. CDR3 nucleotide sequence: TGTGCCAGCAGTTTAGGGGGACAGGGCTATGGCTACACCTTC.

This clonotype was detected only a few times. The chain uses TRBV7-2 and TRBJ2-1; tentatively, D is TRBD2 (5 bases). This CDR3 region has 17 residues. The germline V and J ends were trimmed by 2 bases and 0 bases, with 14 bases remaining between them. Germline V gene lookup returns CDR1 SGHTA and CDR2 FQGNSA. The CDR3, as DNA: TGTGCCAGCAGCTTACCTAGTACTAGGTTCTCCTACAATGAGCAGTTCTTC. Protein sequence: CASSLPSTRFSYNEQFF. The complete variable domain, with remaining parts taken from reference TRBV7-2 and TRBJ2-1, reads GAGVSQSPSNKVTEKGKDVELRCDPISGHTALYWYRQSLGQGLEFLIYFQGNSAPDKSGLPSDRFSAERTGGSVSTLTIQRTQQEDSAVYLCASSLPSTRFSYNEQFFGPGTRLTVL.

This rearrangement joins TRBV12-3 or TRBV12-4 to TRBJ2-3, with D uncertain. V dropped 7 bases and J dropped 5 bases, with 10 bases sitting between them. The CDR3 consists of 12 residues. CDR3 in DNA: TGTGCCAGCAACTCAGAAGGAGATACGCAGTATTTT. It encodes CASNSEGDTQYF.

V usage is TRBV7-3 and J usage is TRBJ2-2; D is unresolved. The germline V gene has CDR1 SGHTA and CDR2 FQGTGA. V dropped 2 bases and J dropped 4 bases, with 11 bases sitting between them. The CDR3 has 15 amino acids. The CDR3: CASSLFESSTGELFF. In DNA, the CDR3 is TGTGCCAGCAGCTTATTCGAAAGTTCCACCGGGGAGCTGTTTTTT.

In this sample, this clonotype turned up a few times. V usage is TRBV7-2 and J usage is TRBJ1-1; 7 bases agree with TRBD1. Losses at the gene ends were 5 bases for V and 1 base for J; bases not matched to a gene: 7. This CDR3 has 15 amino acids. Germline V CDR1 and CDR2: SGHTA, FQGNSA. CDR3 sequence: CASSLETGPNTEAFF. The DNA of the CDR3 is TGTGCCAGCAGCCTAGAGACAGGGCCGAACACTGAAGCTTTCTTT.

The CDR3 is CARGSSSYEQYV. Written as DNA, the CDR3 is TGTGCCAGGGGGAGCAGCTCCTACGAGCAGTACGTC. The V gene is TRBV11-2, the J gene TRBJ2-7, with a possible D match to TRBD2 (5 bases). In germline, CDR1 is SGHAT, CDR2 FQNNGV. The V end was cut by 9 bases, the J end by 0 bases, with 9 bases between. The CDR3 contains 12 residues.

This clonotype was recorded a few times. The CDR3 protein is CASSYGQGADTQYF. The CDR3 nucleotides are TGTGCCAGCAGTTACGGGCAGGGGGCAGATACGCAGTATTTT. The rearrangement uses TRBV6-6 and TRBJ2-3; 7 positions agree with TRBD1. Germline values: CDR1 MNHNY, CDR2 SVGAGI (reference sequence). CDR3 size: 14 residues. V shed 2 bases and J 4 bases; nucleotides not matched to a gene: 3.

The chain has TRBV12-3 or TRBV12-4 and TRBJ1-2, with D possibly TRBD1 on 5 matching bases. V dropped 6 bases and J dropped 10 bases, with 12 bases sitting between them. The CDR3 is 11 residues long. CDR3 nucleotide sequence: TGTGCCAGCAGCTCGGGACCTTCCTACACCTTC. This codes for CASSSGPSYTF.

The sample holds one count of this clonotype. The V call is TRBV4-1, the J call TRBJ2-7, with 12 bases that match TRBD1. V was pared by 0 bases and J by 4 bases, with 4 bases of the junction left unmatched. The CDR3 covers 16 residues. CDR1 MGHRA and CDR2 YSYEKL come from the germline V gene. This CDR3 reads CASSQEGTGGLYEQYF. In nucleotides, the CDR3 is TGCGCCAGCAGCCAAGAAGGGACAGGGGGCTTGTACGAGCAGTACTTC.

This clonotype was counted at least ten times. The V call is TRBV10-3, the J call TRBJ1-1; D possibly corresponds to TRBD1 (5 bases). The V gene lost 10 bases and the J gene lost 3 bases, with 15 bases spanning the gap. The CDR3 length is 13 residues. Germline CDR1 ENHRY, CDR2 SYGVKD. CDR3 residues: CATSATGDTEAFF. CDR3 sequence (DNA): TGTGCCACCTCTGCCACAGGAGACACTGAAGCTTTCTTT.

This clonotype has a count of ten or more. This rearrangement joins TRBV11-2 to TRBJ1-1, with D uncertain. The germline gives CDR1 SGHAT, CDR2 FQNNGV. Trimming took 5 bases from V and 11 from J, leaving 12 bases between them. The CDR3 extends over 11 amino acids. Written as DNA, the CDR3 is TGTGCCAGCAGCGCCTCTGCGGGGGCTTTCTTT. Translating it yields CASSASAGAFF.

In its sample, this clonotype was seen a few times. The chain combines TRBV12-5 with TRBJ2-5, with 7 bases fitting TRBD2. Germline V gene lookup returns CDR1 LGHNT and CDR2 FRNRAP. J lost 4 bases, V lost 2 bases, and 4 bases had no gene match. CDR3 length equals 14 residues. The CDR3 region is CASGLSLAGETQYF. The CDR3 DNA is TGTGCTAGTGGTTTGAGTTTAGCGGGAGAGACCCAGTACTTC.

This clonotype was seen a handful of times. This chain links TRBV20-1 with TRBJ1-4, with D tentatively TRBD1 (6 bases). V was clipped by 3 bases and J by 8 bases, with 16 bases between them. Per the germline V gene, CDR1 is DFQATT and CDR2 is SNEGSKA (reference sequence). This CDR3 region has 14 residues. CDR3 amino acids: CSASDGGAEEKLFF. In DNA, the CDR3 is TGCAGTGCTAGTGACGGGGGGGCCGAGGAAAAACTGTTTTTT.

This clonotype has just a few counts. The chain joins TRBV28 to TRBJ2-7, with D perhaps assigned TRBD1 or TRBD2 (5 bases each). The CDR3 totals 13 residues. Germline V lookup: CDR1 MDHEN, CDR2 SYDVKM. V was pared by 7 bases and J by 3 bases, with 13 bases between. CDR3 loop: CASTRDGGYEQYV. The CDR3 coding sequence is TGTGCCAGCACTCGGGACGGAGGCTACGAGCAGTACGTC.

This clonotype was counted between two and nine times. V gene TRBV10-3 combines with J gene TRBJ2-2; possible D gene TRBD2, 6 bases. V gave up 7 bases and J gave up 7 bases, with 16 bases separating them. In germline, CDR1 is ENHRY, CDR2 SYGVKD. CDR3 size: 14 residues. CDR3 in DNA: TGTGCCATCACCCGACTAGGTCTCGGCGGGGAGCTGTTTTTT. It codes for CAITRLGLGGELFF.

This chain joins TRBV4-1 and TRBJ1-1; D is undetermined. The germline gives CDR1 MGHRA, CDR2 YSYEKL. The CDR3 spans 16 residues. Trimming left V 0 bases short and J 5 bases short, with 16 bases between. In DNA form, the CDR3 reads TGCGCCAGCAGCCAAGATGCGGATACCCGTCAGACTGAAGCTTTCTTT. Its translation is CASSQDADTRQTEAFF.